The next 8 T cell receptor beta chains were all read from a single sample in a study of beta chain features in type 1 diabetes. Reverse transcribing all isolated RNA meant expressed TCRB transcripts were sequenced. Sequencing used immunoSEQ multiplex PCR; TCRdb keeps in-frame clones, though not all of them. This repertoire shows roughly 240,000 clones, roughly an eighth found once; its top ten account for about 0.024%. Sequencing was done on a sample of naive CD4+ T cells from blood. Receptors originate from a woman aged 40-49 years in good health.

This clone appeared a few times. The genes are TRBV29-1 and TRBJ2-7, with D maybe TRBD1 (5 bases). The CDR3 runs 15 residues. The V end was cut by 4 bases, the J end by 0 bases, with 16 bases between. The germline gives CDR1 SQVTM, CDR2 ANQGSEA. CDR3 loop: CSVGGLQANSYEQYF. In DNA, the CDR3 is TGCAGCGTTGGGGGATTACAGGCGAACTCCTACGAGCAGTACTTC.

CDR3 in DNA: TGTGCCAGCAGCCATGGCAAGCTAGGACAGGGGATCTACGAGCAGTACTTC. It codes for CASSHGKLGQGIYEQYF. The chain recombines TRBV14 with TRBJ2-7, with 9 positions matching TRBD1. Per the germline V gene, CDR1 is SGHDN and CDR2 is FVKESK. Trimming took 3 bases from V and 3 from J; bases not matched to a gene: 12. The CDR3 spans 17 residues.

This clone was counted only a few times. The chain joins TRBV5-1 to TRBJ2-5, with 8 bases identical to TRBD2. Looked up from germline, CDR1 is SGHRS and CDR2 is YFSETQ. The CDR3 consists of 15 residues. After removal of 0 bases from V and 5 bases from J, the junction contained 6 bases not matched to a gene. The CDR3 region is CASSLVAGGPETQYF. The CDR3 DNA sequence: TGCGCCAGCAGCTTGGTTGCGGGGGGTCCGGAGACCCAGTACTTC.

The gene calls are TRBV5-1 and TRBJ1-1; weak D call: TRBD1 (5 bases). CDR3 length: 15 residues. Trimming left V 0 bases short and J 1 base short, with 10 bases between. The germline CDR1 and CDR2 sequences are SGHRS and YFSETQ. The DNA of the CDR3 is TGCGCCAGCAGCTTGGCAGGGTGGGGGAACACTGAAGCTTTCTTT. It yields the protein CASSLAGWGNTEAFF.

This clone was detected many times. This chain connects TRBV4-3 to TRBJ2-5; 14 positions agree with TRBD2. Germline V gene lookup returns CDR1 LGHNA and CDR2 YSLEER. J was trimmed by 5 bases and V by 4 bases; bases with no gene match: 6. CDR3 length equals 16 residues. The CDR3, as DNA: TGCGCCAGCAGCCCGGGACTAGCGGGGGCCGTGGAGACCCAGTACTTC. Translation gives CASSPGLAGAVETQYF.

Only a few counts were recorded for this clone. The V gene is TRBV29-1, the J gene TRBJ1-3; D is perhaps TRBD1 (5 bases). V was clipped by 6 bases and J by 2 bases, with 11 bases between them. The germline V gene has CDR1 SQVTM and CDR2 ANQGSEA. The CDR3 totals 13 residues. The chain's CDR3 is CSVVVGAGNTIYF. In nucleotides, the CDR3 is TGCAGCGTGGTGGTAGGGGCTGGAAACACCATATATTTT.

Only a few counts were recorded for this clone. The chain carries TRBV28 and TRBJ1-2; 7 nucleotides match TRBD1. The V gene end was trimmed by 4 bases and the J gene end by 3 bases; junction bases not matched to a gene: 14. Germline CDR1 MDHEN, CDR2 SYDVKM. CDR3 size: 17 residues. The CDR3 here is CASSSISRQGLHYGYTF. CDR3 nucleotide sequence: TGTGCCAGCAGTTCCATATCCCGACAGGGACTTCACTATGGCTACACCTTC.

This clone has just a few counts. The chain links TRBV7-9 to TRBJ1-1; D possibly corresponds to TRBD1 (6 bases). CDR1 and CDR2 (germline): SEHNR, FQNEAQ (reference sequence). The length of the CDR3 is 18 residues. Between the trimmed V and J ends, which lost 3 bases and 0 bases, there was a span of 20 bases. CDR3 protein: CASSFYLGQRTMNTEAFF. The DNA for the CDR3 is TGTGCCAGCAGCTTCTATTTAGGACAGCGAACTATGAACACTGAAGCTTTCTTT.